The source of this T cell receptor beta chain is a study of molecular identifiers for immune sequencing clone quantification. This clonotype was recorded at least ten times. Its cognate antigen is unknown. General study points: Spike-in Jurkat TCR RNA from a single cell reportedly registered among approximately 1.1 million naive cells.

Each CDR3 protein is one row after TCRdb ran MiXCR on the PCR reads. The sample has about 320,000 distinct CDR3 sequences; roughly a quarter are singletons. Germline V gene sequence: CDR1 MGHDK, CDR2 SYGVNS. Trimming took 7 bases from V and 7 from J, leaving 16 bases between them. The CDR3 has 14 residues. Every naive CD8 library was made from between roughly 18,000 and 1,100,000 sorted cells with 10%, 30% or 50% RNA. The TCR sequence derives from a human donor in good health. Some libraries in this study had Jurkat cell RNA spiked in. Sequencing was done on a sample of naive CD8+ T cells from blood, with Jurkat cell RNA spiked in. Subset reported: FACS-sorted CD8+CD4-CCR7+CD45RA+ naive T cells. The chain joins TRBV25-1 to TRBJ2-2; maybe TRBD2 (5 bases). DNA for the CDR3: TGTGCCAGCATTTCGGCGGGCCCCTACGGGGAGCTGTTTTTT. It codes for CASISAGPYGELFF. The whole variable domain, filled in from reference TRBV25-1 and TRBJ2-2, reads EADIYQTPRYLVIGTGKKITLECSQTMGHDKMYWYQQDPGMELHLIHYSYGVNSTEKGDLSSESTVSRIRTEHFPLTLESARPSHTSQYLCASISAGPYGELFFGEGSRLTVL.